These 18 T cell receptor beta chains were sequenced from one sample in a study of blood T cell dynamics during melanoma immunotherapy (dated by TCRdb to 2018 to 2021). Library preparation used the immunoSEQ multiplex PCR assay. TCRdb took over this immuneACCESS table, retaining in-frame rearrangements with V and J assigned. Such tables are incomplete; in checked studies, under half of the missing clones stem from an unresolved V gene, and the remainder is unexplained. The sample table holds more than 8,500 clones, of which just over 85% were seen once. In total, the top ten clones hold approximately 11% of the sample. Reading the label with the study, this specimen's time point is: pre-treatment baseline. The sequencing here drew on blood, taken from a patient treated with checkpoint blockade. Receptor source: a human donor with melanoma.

As DNA, the CDR3 is TGTGCCAGCTTGACAGGGGGCTCCTACGAGCAGTACTTC. It translates to CASLTGGSYEQYF. The rearrangement links TRBV6-1 to TRBJ2-7; 9 bases map to TRBD1. CDR3 size: 13 residues. Germline assignment: CDR1 MNHNS and CDR2 SASEGT. Trimming cost V 8 bases and J 0 bases; bases outside gene matches: 2.

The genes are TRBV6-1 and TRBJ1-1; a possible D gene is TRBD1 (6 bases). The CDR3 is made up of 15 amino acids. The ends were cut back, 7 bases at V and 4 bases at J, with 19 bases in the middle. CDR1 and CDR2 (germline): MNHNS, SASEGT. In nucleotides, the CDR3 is TGTGCCAGCATCGCCCTAACAGGGTTGTCCACTGAAGCTTTCTTT. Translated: CASIALTGLSTEAFF.

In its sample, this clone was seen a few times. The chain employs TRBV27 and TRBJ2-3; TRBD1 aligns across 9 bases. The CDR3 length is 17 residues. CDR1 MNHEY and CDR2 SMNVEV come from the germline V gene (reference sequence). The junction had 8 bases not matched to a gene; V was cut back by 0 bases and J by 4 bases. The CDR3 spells CASSLSGTGMFPDTQYF. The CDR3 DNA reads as TGTGCCAGCAGTTTATCCGGGACAGGGATGTTTCCAGATACGCAGTATTTT.

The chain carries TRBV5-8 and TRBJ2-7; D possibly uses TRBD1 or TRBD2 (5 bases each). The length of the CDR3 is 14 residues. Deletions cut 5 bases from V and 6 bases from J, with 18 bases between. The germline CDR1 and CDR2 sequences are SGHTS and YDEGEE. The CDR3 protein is CASRLTSTGREQYF. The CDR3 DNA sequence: TGTGCCAGCAGGTTGACCTCAACGGGGCGCGAGCAGTACTTC.

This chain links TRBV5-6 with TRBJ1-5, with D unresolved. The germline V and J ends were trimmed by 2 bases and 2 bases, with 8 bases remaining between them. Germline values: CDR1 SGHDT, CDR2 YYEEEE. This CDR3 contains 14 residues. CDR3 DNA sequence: TGTGCCAGCAGCTTTATCGGGGGCAATCAGCCCCAGCATTTT. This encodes CASSFIGGNQPQHF. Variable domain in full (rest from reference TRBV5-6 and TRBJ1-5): DAGVTQSPTHLIKTRGQQVTLRCSPKSGHDTVSWYQQALGQGPQFIFQYYEEEERQRGNFPDRFSGHQFPNYSSELNVNALLLGDSALYLCASSFIGGNQPQHFGDGTRLSIL.

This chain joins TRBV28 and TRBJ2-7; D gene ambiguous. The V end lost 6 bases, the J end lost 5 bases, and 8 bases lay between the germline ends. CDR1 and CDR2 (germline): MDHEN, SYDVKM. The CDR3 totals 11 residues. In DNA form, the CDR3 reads TGTGCCAGCAGCGACCTCCACGAGCAGTACTTC. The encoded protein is CASSDLHEQYF.

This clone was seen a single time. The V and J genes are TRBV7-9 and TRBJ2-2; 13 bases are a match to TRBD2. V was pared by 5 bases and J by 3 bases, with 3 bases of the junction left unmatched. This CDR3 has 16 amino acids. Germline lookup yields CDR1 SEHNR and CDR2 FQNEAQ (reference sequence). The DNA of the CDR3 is TGTGCCAGCAGCCAACTAGCGGGGGGGCACACCGGGGAGCTGTTTTTT. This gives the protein CASSQLAGGHTGELFF.

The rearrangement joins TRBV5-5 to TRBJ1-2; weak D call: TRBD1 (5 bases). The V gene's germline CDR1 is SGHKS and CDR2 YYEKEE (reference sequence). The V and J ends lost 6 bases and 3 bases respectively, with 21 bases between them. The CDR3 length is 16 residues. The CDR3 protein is CASTPIVATADYGYTF. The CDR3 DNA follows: TGTGCCAGCACCCCCATTGTCGCGACAGCTGACTATGGCTACACCTTC.

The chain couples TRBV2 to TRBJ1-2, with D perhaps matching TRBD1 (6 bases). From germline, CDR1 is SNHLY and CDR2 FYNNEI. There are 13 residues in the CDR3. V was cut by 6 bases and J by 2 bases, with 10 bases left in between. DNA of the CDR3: TGTGCCAGCAGGGACAGCACCAACTATGGCTACACCTTC. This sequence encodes CASRDSTNYGYTF.

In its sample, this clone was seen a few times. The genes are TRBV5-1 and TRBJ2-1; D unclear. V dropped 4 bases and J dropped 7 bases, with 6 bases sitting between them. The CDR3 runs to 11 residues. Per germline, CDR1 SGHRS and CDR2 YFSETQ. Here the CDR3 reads CASSPVNEQFF. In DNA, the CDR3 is TGCGCCAGCAGCCCTGTTAATGAGCAGTTCTTC.

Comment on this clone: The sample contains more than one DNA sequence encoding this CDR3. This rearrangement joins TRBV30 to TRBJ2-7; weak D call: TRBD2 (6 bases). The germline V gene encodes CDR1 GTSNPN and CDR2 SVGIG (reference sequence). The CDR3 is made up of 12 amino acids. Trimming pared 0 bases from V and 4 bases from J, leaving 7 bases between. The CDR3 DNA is TGTGCCTGGAGTGTACGGGAGTACGAGCAGTACTTC. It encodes CAWSVREYEQYF.

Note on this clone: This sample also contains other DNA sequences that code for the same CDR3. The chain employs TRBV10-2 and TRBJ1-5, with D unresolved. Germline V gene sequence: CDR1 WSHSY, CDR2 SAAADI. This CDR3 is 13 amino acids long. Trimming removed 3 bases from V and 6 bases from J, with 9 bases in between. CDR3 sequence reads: CASSDSGFQPQHF. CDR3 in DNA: TGCGCCAGCAGTGACTCAGGATTTCAGCCCCAGCATTTT.

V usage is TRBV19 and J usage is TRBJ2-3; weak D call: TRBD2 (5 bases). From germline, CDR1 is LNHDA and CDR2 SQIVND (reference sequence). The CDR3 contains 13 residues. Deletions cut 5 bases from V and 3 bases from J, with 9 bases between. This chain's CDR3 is CASSSLVTDTQYF. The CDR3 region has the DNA TGTGCCAGTAGTTCACTAGTAACAGATACGCAGTATTTT. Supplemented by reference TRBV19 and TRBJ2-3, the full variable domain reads DGGITQSPKYLFRKEGQNVTLSCEQNLNHDAMYWYRQDPGQGLRLIYYSQIVNDFQKGDIAEGYSVSREKKESFPLTVTSAQKNPTAFYLCASSSLVTDTQYFGPGTRLTVL.

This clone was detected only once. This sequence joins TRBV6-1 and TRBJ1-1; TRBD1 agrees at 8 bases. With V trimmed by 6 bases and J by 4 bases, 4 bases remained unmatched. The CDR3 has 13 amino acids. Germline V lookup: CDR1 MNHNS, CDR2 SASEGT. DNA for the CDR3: TGTGCCAGCAGGGACAGGGCTGTCACTGAAGCTTTCTTT. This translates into CASRDRAVTEAFF.

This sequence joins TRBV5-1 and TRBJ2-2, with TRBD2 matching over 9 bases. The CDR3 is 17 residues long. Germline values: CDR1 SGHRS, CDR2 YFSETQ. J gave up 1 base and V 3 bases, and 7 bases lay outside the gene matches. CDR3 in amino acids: CASSYGTSTKNTGELFF. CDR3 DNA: TGCGCCAGCAGCTATGGGACTAGCACCAAGAACACCGGGGAGCTGTTTTTT.

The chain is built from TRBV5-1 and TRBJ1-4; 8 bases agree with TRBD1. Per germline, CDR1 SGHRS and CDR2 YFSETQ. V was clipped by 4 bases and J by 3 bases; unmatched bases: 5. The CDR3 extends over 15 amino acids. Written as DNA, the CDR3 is TGCGCCAGCAGCCCGACAGGGGTCCCTAATGAAAAACTGTTTTTT. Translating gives CASSPTGVPNEKLFF.

The chain's CDR3 is CASGLVRAGQGTHGYTF. The CDR3 nucleotides read TGTGCTAGTGGTTTGGTAAGGGCGGGACAGGGTACCCATGGCTACACCTTC. The chain is built from TRBV12-5 and TRBJ1-2; 9 bases are a match to TRBD1. V lost 0 bases and J lost 6; bases outside the gene matches: 11. Germline-derived CDR1 and CDR2 are LGHNT and FRNRAP. The CDR3 sequence is 17 residues long.

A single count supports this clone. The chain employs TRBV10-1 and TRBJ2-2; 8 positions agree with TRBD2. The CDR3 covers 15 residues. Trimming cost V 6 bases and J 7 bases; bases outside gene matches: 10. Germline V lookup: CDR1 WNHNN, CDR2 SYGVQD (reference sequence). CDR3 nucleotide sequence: TGCGCCAGCAGCGACCGACTAGCGATTGGCGGGGAGCTGTTTTTT. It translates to CASSDRLAIGGELFF.